These 10 T cell receptor beta chains originate from one sample sequenced in a study of shared clonotypes between healthy human individuals. Naive CD8 populations comprised CD45RO-negative cells positively selected for CCR7, excluding terminally differentiated effector memory CD45RA+ cells. The method was immunoSEQ multiplex PCR; TCRdb's version includes in-frame clones alone and lacks a portion of them. The profile covers fewer than 1 million clones, with 96% appearing a single time and roughly 0.23% taken by the ten largest. The sequenced sample consisted of naive CD8+ T cells sorted from blood. These TCRs come from a man between 25 and 39 years old in good health.

The chain carries TRBV27 and TRBJ2-3; D unclear. Trimming removed 5 bases from V and 2 bases from J, with 20 bases in between. The CDR3 sequence is 17 residues long. Germline CDR1 is MNHEY and CDR2 is SMNVEV (reference sequence). The chain's CDR3 is CASSIRTAAGSTDTQYF. The DNA for the CDR3 is TGTGCCAGCAGTATCAGAACTGCAGCAGGATCCACAGATACGCAGTATTTT.

Comment on this clone: At the DNA level, this CDR3 is encoded by other sequences in the same sample as well. The chain combines TRBV28 with TRBJ2-7; no clear D. Germline loops: CDR1 MDHEN, CDR2 SYDVKM. The CDR3 spans 11 residues. The V end was cut by 6 bases, the J end by 2 bases, with 5 bases between. The DNA for the CDR3 is TGTGCCAGCAGCCCAGCCTACGAGCAGTACTTC. Translation gives CASSPAYEQYF.

The genes are TRBV7-9 and TRBJ2-7; 12 bases are shared with TRBD2. CDR1 SEHNR and CDR2 FQNEAQ come from the germline V gene (reference sequence). This CDR3 spans 15 amino acids. V gave up 6 bases and J gave up 4 bases; unmatched junction bases: 7. CDR3 nucleotides: TGTGCCAGCAGGTTGGGGACTAGCGGGCTATACGAGCAGTACTTC. Translating gives CASRLGTSGLYEQYF.

V usage is TRBV11-2 and J usage is TRBJ2-1, with D possibly being TRBD2 (5 bases). V dropped 5 bases and J dropped 5 bases, with 16 bases sitting between them. Germline CDR1 is SGHAT and CDR2 is FQNNGV. The CDR3 is 15 amino acids. The CDR3, as DNA: TGTGCCAGCAGCCTCATAGATAGCGCCCACAATGAGCAGTTCTTC. Its protein is CASSLIDSAHNEQFF.

The chain joins TRBV6-1 to TRBJ2-5; the D call may be TRBD1 or TRBD2 (6 bases each). This CDR3 comprises 15 residues. The ends were cut back, 1 base at V and 5 bases at J, with 14 bases in the middle. The germline gives CDR1 MNHNS, CDR2 SASEGT. CDR3 amino acids: CASSEGLGGSETQYF. CDR3 coding DNA: TGTGCCAGCAGTGAAGGGTTAGGGGGGTCGGAGACCCAGTACTTC.

V usage is TRBV11-2 and J usage is TRBJ2-5; TRBD2 agrees at 9 bases. The V gene end was trimmed by 3 bases and the J gene end by 2 bases; junction bases not matched to a gene: 7. Germline CDR1 reads SGHAT; CDR2 reads FQNNGV. This CDR3 spans 16 amino acids. The CDR3 DNA is TGTGCCAGCAGCTTTGAGACTAGCGGCCGTCAAGAGACCCAGTACTTC. Translating it yields CASSFETSGRQETQYF.

The chain links TRBV7-2 to TRBJ2-7, with 14 bases lining up with TRBD2. The CDR3 covers 15 residues. V gave up 4 bases and J gave up 5 bases; unmatched junction bases: 4. The germline V gene has CDR1 SGHTA and CDR2 FQGNSA. As DNA, the CDR3 is TGTGCCAGCAGCTCTCCGGGACTAGCGGGAGACGAGCAGTACTTC. It specifies CASSSPGLAGDEQYF.

The chain couples TRBV29-1 to TRBJ2-7; tentative D call: TRBD1 (6 bases). Germline CDR1 is SQVTM and CDR2 is ANQGSEA. Trimming left V 0 bases short and J 1 base short, with 13 bases between. The CDR3 spans 15 residues. In DNA, the CDR3 is TGCAGCGTTGAAGAGGCAGGGGTATCGTCCTACGAGCAGTACTTC. Residues: CSVEEAGVSSYEQYF.

This clone was detected only once. The rearrangement joins TRBV4-3 to TRBJ1-5; D might be TRBD1 (6 bases). The germline V gene has CDR1 LGHNA and CDR2 YSLEER. V was clipped by 0 bases and J by 6 bases, with 9 bases between them. There are 14 residues in the CDR3. Here the CDR3 reads CASSQDRGSQPQHF. As DNA, the CDR3 is TGCGCCAGCAGCCAAGACAGGGGATCTCAGCCCCAGCATTTT.

This clone appeared a few times. The chain uses TRBV5-4 and TRBJ2-7; a possible D gene is TRBD1 (6 bases). The CDR3 is 15 amino acids. V lost 0 bases, J lost 2 bases, and 12 bases lay in between. Germline V CDR1 and CDR2: SGHNT, YYREEE (reference sequence). Here the CDR3 DNA reads TGTGCCAGCAGCTTGGCAACAGGGTCTCCCTACGAGCAGTACTTC. Encoded protein: CASSLATGSPYEQYF. The full variable domain, its missing parts supplied by reference TRBV5-4 and TRBJ2-7, is ETGVTQSPTHLIKTRGQQVTLRCSSQSGHNTVSWYQQALGQGPQFIFQYYREEENGRGNFPPRFSGLQFPNYSSELNVNALELDDSALYLCASSLATGSPYEQYFGPGTRLTVT.